This T cell receptor beta chain stems from a study of shared clonotypes between healthy human individuals. Study-level information: Per-donor plates numbered three CD4 naive, three CD4 memory, two CD8 naive and one CD8 memory. Study outcomes and limitations: Researchers found naive subsets generally carried larger estimated richness than memory subsets.

Every subset had its genomic DNA shared out evenly among several immunoSEQ plates. The assay was immunoSEQ multiplex PCR, and TCRdb's table has in-frame clones only and misses some. Of over 2 million clones listed, over 85% were seen once; the top ten hold roughly 0.13%. On this clone itself: Its specificity is unknown.

Unmatched junction bases numbered 10, after V lost 0 bases and J lost 7 bases. There are 16 residues in the CDR3. Per the germline V gene, CDR1 is SGHDN and CDR2 is FVKESK. The receptor's source is a man younger than 35 in good health. Specimen: naive CD4+ T cells sorted from blood. The subset here: CD45RA+ positively selected. The chain links TRBV14 to TRBJ2-7; 9 bases match TRBD2. CDR3 residues: CASSQEWREGRSEQYF. The CDR3 DNA reads TGTGCCAGCAGCCAAGAATGGCGGGAGGGCCGTAGTGAGCAGTACTTC. Together with reference TRBV14 and TRBJ2-7, the CDR3 gives the full variable domain: EAGVTQFPSHSVIEKGQTVTLRCDPISGHDNLYWYRRVMGKEIKFLLHFVKESKQDESGMPNNRFLAERTGGTYSTLKVQPAELEDSGVYFCASSQEWREGRSEQYFGPGTRLTVT.